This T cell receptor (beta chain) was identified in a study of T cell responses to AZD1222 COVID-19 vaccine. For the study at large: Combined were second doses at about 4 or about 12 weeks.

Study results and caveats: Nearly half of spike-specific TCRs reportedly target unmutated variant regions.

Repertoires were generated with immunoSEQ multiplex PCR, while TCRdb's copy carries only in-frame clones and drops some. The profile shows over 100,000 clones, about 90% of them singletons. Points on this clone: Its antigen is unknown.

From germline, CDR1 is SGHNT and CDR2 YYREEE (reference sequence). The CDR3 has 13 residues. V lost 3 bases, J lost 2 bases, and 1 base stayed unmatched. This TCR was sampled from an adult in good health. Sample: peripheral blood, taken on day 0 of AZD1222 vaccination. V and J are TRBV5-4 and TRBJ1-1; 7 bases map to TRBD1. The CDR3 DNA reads TGTGCCAGCAGCTGGGACAGAAACACTGAAGCTTTCTTT. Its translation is CASSWDRNTEAFF.